This T cell receptor (beta chain) originates from a study of blood T cell repertoires in COVID-19. Study information: Sources were T cells, B-cell-depleted T cells, or PBMCs; the material itself was cDNA or gDNA.

The method was immunoSEQ multiplex PCR; TCRdb's version includes in-frame clones alone and lacks a portion of them. The sample records about 110,000 clones, roughly 84% being singletons. V lost 0 bases, J lost 3 bases, and 2 bases stayed unmatched. CDR1 KGHSH and CDR2 LQKENI come from the germline V gene. The CDR3 extends over 14 amino acids. The clonotype originates from a woman at least 80 years old with active or convalescent COVID-19. Sequencing was carried out using peripheral blood. The rearrangement joins TRBV18 to TRBJ2-7; 7 bases are shared with TRBD2. CDR3 nucleotides: TGTGCCAGCTCACCACCCAGCGGGATCTACGAGCAGTACTTC. Amino acids: CASSPPSGIYEQYF.